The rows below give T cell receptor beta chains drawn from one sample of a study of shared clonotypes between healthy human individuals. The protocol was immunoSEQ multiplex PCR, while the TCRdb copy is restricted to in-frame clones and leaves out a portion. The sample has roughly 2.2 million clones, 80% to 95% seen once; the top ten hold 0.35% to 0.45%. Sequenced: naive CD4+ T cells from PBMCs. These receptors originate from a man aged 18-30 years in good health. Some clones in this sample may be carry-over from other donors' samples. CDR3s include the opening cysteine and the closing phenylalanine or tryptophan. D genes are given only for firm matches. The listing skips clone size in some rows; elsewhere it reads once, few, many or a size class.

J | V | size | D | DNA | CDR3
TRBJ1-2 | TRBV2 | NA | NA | TGTGCCAGCAGGCTAGAAGGGACCTGGGGCGCTACGTATAACTATGGCTACACCTTC | CASRLEGTWGATYNYGYTF
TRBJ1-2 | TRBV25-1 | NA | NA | TGTGCCAGCAGTGGGTACGGATATGGCTACACCTTC | CASSGYGYGYTF
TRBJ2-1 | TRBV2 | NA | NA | TGTGCCAGCACCCCCGCCGGGTCTTACAATGAGCAGTTCTTC | CASTPAGSYNEQFF
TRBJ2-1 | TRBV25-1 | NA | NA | TGTGCCAGCAGTGAACTCTCTGGGGTTAGAAATGAGCAGTTCTTC | CASSELSGVRNEQFF
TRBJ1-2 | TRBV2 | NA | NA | TGTGCCAGCACGGAACACAACTATGGCTACACCTTC | CASTEHNYGYTF
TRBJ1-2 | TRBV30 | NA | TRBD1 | TGTGCCTTCACCGGGACAGGAAGTAACTATGGCTACACCTTC | CAFTGTGSNYGYTF
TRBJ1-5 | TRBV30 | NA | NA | TGTGCCTGGACAGCCTCACCCAATCAGCCCCAGCATTTT | CAWTASPNQPQHF
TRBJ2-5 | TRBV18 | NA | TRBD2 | TGTGCCAGCTCACCGGGGAGGGTAGGACAAGAGACCCAGTACTTC | CASSPGRVGQETQYF
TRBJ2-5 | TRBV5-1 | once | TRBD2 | TGCGCCAGCAGCTTGGACTCGCGGGAGGTGTGGGAGACCCAGTACTTC | CASSLDSREVWETQYF
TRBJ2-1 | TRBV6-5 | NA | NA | TGTGCCAGCAGTGGGGACTCCTACAATGAGCAGTTCTTC | CASSGDSYNEQFF
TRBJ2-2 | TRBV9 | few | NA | TGTGCCAGCAGCTCGCGGGACGGGAACGCGAACACCGGGGAGCTGTTTTTT | CASSSRDGNANTGELFF
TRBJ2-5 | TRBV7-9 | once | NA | TGTGCCAGCAGCACTGAGCCAGGGTGGGAAGAGACCCAGTACTTC | CASSTEPGWEETQYF
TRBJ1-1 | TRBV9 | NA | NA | TGTGCCAGCAGCGTGCAGGACTTCATGAACACTGAAGCTTTCTTT | CASSVQDFMNTEAFF
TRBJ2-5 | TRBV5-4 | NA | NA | TGTGCCAGCAGCTTGTGGGCGACACGTTGGACCCAAGAGACCCAGTACTTC | CASSLWATRWTQETQYF
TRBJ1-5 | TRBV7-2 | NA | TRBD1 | TGTGCCAGCAGCTTCAGGGGGGATCAGCCCCAGCATTTT | CASSFRGDQPQHF
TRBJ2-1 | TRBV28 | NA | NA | TGTGCCAGCAGTTTACGGCCAGACAATGAGCAGTTCTTC | CASSLRPDNEQFF
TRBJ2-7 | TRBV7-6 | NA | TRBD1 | TGTGCCAGCAGCTGGACAGGGGTCGAGCAGTACTTC | CASSWTGVEQYF